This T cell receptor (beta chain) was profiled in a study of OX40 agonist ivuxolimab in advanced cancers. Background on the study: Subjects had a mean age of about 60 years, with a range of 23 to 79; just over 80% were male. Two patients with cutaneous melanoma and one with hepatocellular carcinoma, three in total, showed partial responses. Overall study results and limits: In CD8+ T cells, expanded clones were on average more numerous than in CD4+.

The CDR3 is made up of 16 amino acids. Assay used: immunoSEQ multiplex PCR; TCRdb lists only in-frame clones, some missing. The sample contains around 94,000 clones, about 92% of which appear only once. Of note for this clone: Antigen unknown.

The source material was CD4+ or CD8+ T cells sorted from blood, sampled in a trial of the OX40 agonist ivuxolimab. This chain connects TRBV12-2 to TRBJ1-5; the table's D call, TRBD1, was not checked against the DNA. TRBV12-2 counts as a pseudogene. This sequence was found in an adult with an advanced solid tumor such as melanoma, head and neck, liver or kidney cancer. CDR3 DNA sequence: TGTGCAAGTCGCTTAGCGGCAGGTTTAATAGTTCAGCCCCAGCATTTT. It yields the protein CASRLAAGLIVQPQHF.